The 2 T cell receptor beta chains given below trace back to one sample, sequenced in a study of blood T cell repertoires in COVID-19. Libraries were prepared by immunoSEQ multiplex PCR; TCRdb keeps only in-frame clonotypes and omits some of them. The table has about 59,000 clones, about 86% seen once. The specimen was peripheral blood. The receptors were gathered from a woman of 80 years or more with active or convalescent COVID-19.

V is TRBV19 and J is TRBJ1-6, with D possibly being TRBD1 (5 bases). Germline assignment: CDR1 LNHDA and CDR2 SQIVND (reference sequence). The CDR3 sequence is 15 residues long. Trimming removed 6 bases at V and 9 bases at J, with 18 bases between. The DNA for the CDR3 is TGTGCCAGTAGCCAAAAGTCAGGGTTTGGTTCACCCCTCCACTTT. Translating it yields CASSQKSGFGSPLHF. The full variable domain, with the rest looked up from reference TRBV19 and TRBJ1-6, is DGGITQSPKYLFRKEGQNVTLSCEQNLNHDAMYWYRQDPGQGLRLIYYSQIVNDFQKGDIAEGYSVSREKKESFPLTVTSAQKNPTAFYLCASSQKSGFGSPLHFGNGTRLTVT.

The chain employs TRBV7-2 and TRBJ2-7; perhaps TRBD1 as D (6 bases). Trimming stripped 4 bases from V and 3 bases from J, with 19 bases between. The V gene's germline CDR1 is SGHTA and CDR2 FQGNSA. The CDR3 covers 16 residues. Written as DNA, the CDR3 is TGTGCCAGCAGCTCCTCACAGACAGGTCTAGGCTACGAGCAGTACTTC. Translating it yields CASSSSQTGLGYEQYF.